This passage covers 13 T cell receptor beta chains from one sample sequenced in a study of a mutant IDH1 vaccine in newly diagnosed glioma. The data were produced by immunoSEQ multiplex PCR, yet TCRdb's version contains in-frame clones alone and is incomplete. The sample has under 65,000 clones, 60% to 85% seen once. Time point defined: baseline, week 1 (first vaccination visit). Treatment specified: pre-vaccination baseline after standard-of-care therapy. The sequencing used PBMCs, collected from a glioma patient treated with radiotherapy, temozolomide or both. All receptors derive from a woman aged 40-49 years with glioma.

This chain links TRBV7-2 with TRBJ2-2; TRBD2 might be the D (7 bases). The V end was cut by 11 bases, the J end by 10 bases, with 20 bases between. Per germline, CDR1 SGHTA and CDR2 FQGNSA. The length of the CDR3 is 13 residues. CDR3 residues: CAASEGGGAELFF. CDR3 sequence (DNA): TGTGCCGCCTCCGAGGGGGGAGGGGCGGAGCTGTTTTTT. The entire variable domain, with the rest obtained from reference TRBV7-2 and TRBJ2-2, is as follows: GAGVSQSPSNKVTEKGKDVELRCDPISGHTALYWYRQSLGQGLEFLIYFQGNSAPDKSGLPSDRFSAERTGGSVSTLTIQRTQQEDSAVYLCAASEGGGAELFFGEGSRLTVL.

The CDR3 is CASSVASRTLNTGELFF. Here the CDR3 DNA reads TGTGCCAGCAGCGTAGCCTCCCGGACTTTGAACACCGGGGAGCTGTTTTTT. The V gene is TRBV9, the J gene TRBJ2-2, with a tentative D call TRBD2 (5 bases). This CDR3 has 17 amino acids. Deletions cut 0 bases from V and 1 base from J, with 13 bases between. From germline, CDR1 is SGDLS and CDR2 YYNGEE.

This sequence joins TRBV2 and TRBJ2-5, with a weak D call TRBD1 (6 bases). In germline, CDR1 is SNHLY, CDR2 FYNNEI. CDR3 size: 15 residues. The ends were cut back, 4 bases at V and 5 bases at J, with 17 bases in the middle. The CDR3, as DNA: TGTGCCAGCAGTGGGGGAGTGCAGGGGAGTGAGACCCAGTACTTC. This translates into CASSGGVQGSETQYF.

The chain joins TRBV30 to TRBJ1-4; perhaps TRBD1 as D (6 bases). CDR1 and CDR2 (germline): GTSNPN, SVGIG (reference sequence). Deletions cut 4 bases from V and 3 bases from J, with 15 bases between. The CDR3 loop spans 15 amino acids. In nucleotides, the CDR3 is TGTGCCTGGAATCGGGGGCTAAGGCCTAATGAAAAACTGTTTTTT. Amino acids: CAWNRGLRPNEKLFF.

This clone showed up just a few times. The V call is TRBV5-8, the J call TRBJ1-2; 7 bases agree with TRBD1. Germline V gene data show CDR1 as SGHTS and CDR2 as YDEGEE. With V trimmed by 4 bases and J by 2 bases, 5 bases remained unmatched. CDR3 length: 14 residues. CDR3 DNA sequence: TGTGCCAGCAGCCCAAGGGGGCCGAACTATGGCTACACCTTC. This sequence encodes CASSPRGPNYGYTF.

This chain links TRBV16 with TRBJ1-1; possible D gene TRBD1, 6 bases. The CDR3 spans 14 residues. Germline CDR1 is KGHSY and CDR2 is FQNENV. The V end lost 4 bases, the J end lost 1 base, and 10 bases lay between the germline ends. The CDR3: CASSLEDRNTEAFF. The CDR3 coding sequence is TGTGCCAGCAGCCTGGAGGACAGGAACACTGAAGCTTTCTTT.

The rearrangement links TRBV11-2 to TRBJ1-1; D is unresolved. The CDR3 has 12 residues. V lost 2 bases and J 7 bases, leaving 8 bases between the germline ends. Germline V gives CDR1 SGHAT, CDR2 FQNNGV. CDR3 loop: CASSLLASEAFF. The CDR3 nucleotides read TGTGCCAGCAGCTTATTGGCGAGTGAAGCTTTCTTT.

With respect to this clone: The DNA is left out, because the CDR3 cannot be placed on it with certainty; the CDR3 is given as TCRdb lists it. The J gene is TRBJ2-7, the V gene TRBV5-1; the D call in the table, TRBD1, was not verified against the DNA. A total of 17 residues make up the CDR3, ends included. Germline CDR1 reads SGHRS; CDR2 reads YFSETQ. CDR3 residues: CASRRAGTGPRNYEQYF.

The genes are TRBV4-3 and TRBJ1-2, with TRBD1 as a possible D gene (5 bases). V lost 5 bases and J 2 bases, leaving 9 bases between the germline ends. The CDR3 length is 13 residues. Germline V CDR1 and CDR2: LGHNA, YSLEER. The CDR3 DNA follows: TGCGCCAGCAGCTTAACAGGCAACTATGGCTACACCTTC. Protein product: CASSLTGNYGYTF.

The chain combines TRBV7-9 with TRBJ2-7, with 7 bases lining up with TRBD1. Per the germline V gene, CDR1 is SEHNR and CDR2 is FQNEAQ (reference sequence). The CDR3 covers 15 residues. J gave up 2 bases and V 5 bases, and 9 bases lay outside the gene matches. The DNA for the CDR3 is TGTGCCAGCAGCGAAGGACAGGCCCCTCCCTACGAGCAGTACTTC. This gives the protein CASSEGQAPPYEQYF.

The DNA for the CDR3 is TGTGCCAGCAGCCGGGTTGCTTTGTCTTCCTACGAGCAGTACTTC. This translates into CASSRVALSSYEQYF. The chain has TRBV4-2 and TRBJ2-7; D call uncertain. This CDR3 has 15 amino acids. Trimming left V 4 bases short and J 1 base short, with 14 bases between. Germline lookup yields CDR1 LGHNA and CDR2 YNFKEQ.

The chain joins TRBV9 to TRBJ2-2; TRBD2 agrees at 11 bases. V lost 1 base, J lost 5 bases, and 7 bases stayed unmatched. The germline V gene encodes CDR1 SGDLS and CDR2 YYNGEE. The CDR3 spans 17 residues. Here the CDR3 reads CASSVFLAGGGTGELFF. The DNA for the CDR3 is TGTGCCAGCAGCGTATTCCTAGCGGGGGGCGGGACCGGGGAGCTGTTTTTT.

This sequence joins TRBV2 and TRBJ2-7; 7 bases line up with TRBD1. The CDR3 length is 14 residues. Germline V gene sequence: CDR1 SNHLY, CDR2 FYNNEI. Trimming removed 6 bases from V and 0 bases from J; junction bases left unmatched: 5. The CDR3 spells CASSVDRASYEQYF. The CDR3 DNA follows: TGTGCCAGCAGCGTCGACAGGGCCTCCTACGAGCAGTACTTC. The full variable domain, completed using reference TRBV2 and TRBJ2-7, is EPEVTQTPSHQVTQMGQEVILRCVPISNHLYFYWYRQILGQKVEFLVSFYNNEISEKSEIFDDQFSVERPDGSNFTLKIRSTKLEDSAMYFCASSVDRASYEQYFGPGTRLTVT.